Below, 19 T cell receptor beta chains from the same sample are listed, as sequenced in a study of beta chain features in type 1 diabetes. Expressed TCRB transcripts were sequenced because the isolated RNA had all been reverse transcribed beforehand. This table comes from immunoSEQ multiplex PCR, and its TCRdb copy is limited to in-frame clones, with some not included. The repertoire holds over 300,000 clones, with around 7.6% as singletons. Sequencing was done on a sample of central memory CD4+ T cells from blood. All receptors derive from a woman younger than 30 in good health.

This clone was seen a few times. An end of the junction differs from the germline gene, which may be a read error. The V and J genes are TRBV2 and TRBJ2-7; TRBD2 agrees at 11 bases. The CDR3 runs to 15 residues. In germline, CDR1 is SNHLY, CDR2 FYNNEI. In nucleotides, the CDR3 is TGTGCCAGCAGAGAAGGGACTAGCGGAAACTACGAGCAGTACTTC. Amino acids: CASREGTSGNYEQYF.

The rearrangement joins TRBV5-4 to TRBJ2-3; possible D gene TRBD2, 5 bases. The germline V and J ends were trimmed by 4 bases and 5 bases, with 11 bases remaining between them. The CDR3 is 13 residues long. Germline CDR1 is SGHNT and CDR2 is YYREEE (reference sequence). As DNA, the CDR3 is TGTGCCAGCAGCCCGAGACGGGAAGATACGCAGTATTTT. Translation: CASSPRREDTQYF.

V usage is TRBV18 and J usage is TRBJ1-5; D not resolved. The CDR3 extends over 15 amino acids. Germline CDR1 KGHSH, CDR2 LQKENI. Trimming stripped 3 bases from V and 6 bases from J, with 15 bases between. The CDR3 DNA reads TGTGCCAGCTCACCCCAAGCGGATATGAGTCAGCCCCAGCATTTT. It translates to CASSPQADMSQPQHF. Looking up the rest from reference TRBV18 and TRBJ1-5 gives the full variable domain: NAGVMQNPRHLVRRRGQEARLRCSPMKGHSHVYWYRQLPEEGLKFMVYLQKENIIDESGMPKERFSAEFPKEGPSILRIQQVVRGDSAAYFCASSPQADMSQPQHFGDGTRLSIL.

This clone was found a few times. The rearrangement uses TRBV5-4 and TRBJ2-1; 7 bases are a match to TRBD2. The CDR3 sequence is 14 residues long. CDR1 SGHNT and CDR2 YYREEE come from the germline V gene (reference sequence). Losses at the gene ends were 4 bases for V and 9 bases for J; bases not matched to a gene: 10. For the CDR3, the DNA is TGTGCCAGCAGCGTGGTGGGGACTATCACTGAGCAGTTCTTC. Translated: CASSVVGTITEQFF. The full variable domain, its missing parts supplied by reference TRBV5-4 and TRBJ2-1, is ETGVTQSPTHLIKTRGQQVTLRCSSQSGHNTVSWYQQALGQGPQFIFQYYREEENGRGNFPPRFSGLQFPNYSSELNVNALELDDSALYLCASSVVGTITEQFFGPGTRLTVL.

This clone has only a few counts. This chain uses TRBV4-3 with TRBJ1-1, with TRBD1 identical over 8 bases. The CDR3 is 14 amino acids. The germline V gene has CDR1 LGHNA and CDR2 YSLEER. V lost 1 base and J lost 11; bases outside the gene matches: 9. In DNA, the CDR3 is TGCGCCAGCAGCCAAGCGGACAGGGTAGCGAGGGCTTTCTTT. Protein: CASSQADRVARAFF.

The gene calls are TRBV7-3 and TRBJ2-3; 8 nucleotides align to TRBD2. The V and J ends lost 3 bases and 6 bases, in that order; junction bases with no gene match: 5. From germline, CDR1 is SGHTA and CDR2 FQGTGA. This CDR3 contains 14 residues. For the CDR3, the DNA is TGTGCCAGCAGCTTTTCGGGAGGGGCGGATACGCAGTATTTT. Translation: CASSFSGGADTQYF.

In its sample, this clone was seen a few times. This chain uses TRBV2 with TRBJ2-5, with 10 bases that match TRBD2. The J call may not be correct, given that the DNA end is closer to TRBJ2-7. Germline CDR1 and CDR2: SNHLY and FYNNEI. The CDR3 is made up of 14 amino acids. Here the CDR3 DNA reads TGTGCCAGCCTTCCTCGGACTAGCGGCTACGAGCAGTACTTC. It yields the protein CASLPRTSGYEQYF.

The CDR3, as DNA: TGTGCCAGCTCTCAATTCGGAAGCAATGAGCAGTTCTTC. It is translated as CASSQFGSNEQFF. The V gene is TRBV18, the J gene TRBJ2-1; unclear D gene. CDR1 is KGHSH, CDR2 LQKENI, per germline. V lost 6 bases and J 6 bases, leaving 12 bases between the germline ends. The CDR3 is 13 residues long.

As to this clone: One end of the junction fails to match germline, which may point to a read error. This rearrangement joins TRBV19 to TRBJ1-5, with D unresolved. Germline loops: CDR1 LNHDA, CDR2 SQIVND (reference sequence). The CDR3 covers 13 residues. This CDR3 reads CASRQYSNRPQHF. The CDR3, as DNA: TGTGCCAGTAGACAATATAGCAATCGGCCCCAGCACTTT.

The chain has TRBV11-1 and TRBJ2-1, with 12 bases matching TRBD2. Germline CDR1 SGHAT, CDR2 FQDESV (reference sequence). The CDR3 is 16 residues long. Trimming removed 3 bases from V and 5 bases from J; junction bases left unmatched: 5. CDR3 protein: CASSLTSGSHNNEQFF. The CDR3 DNA reads as TGTGCCAGCAGCTTGACTAGCGGGAGCCACAACAATGAGCAGTTCTTC.

This clone was detected a few times. The V and J genes are TRBV5-1 and TRBJ1-2; TRBD1 matches 7 bases. J gave up 0 bases and V 4 bases, and 3 bases lay outside the gene matches. The CDR3 spans 14 residues. Germline CDR1 and CDR2: SGHRS and YFSETQ. The CDR3 DNA is TGCGCCAGCAGCCCGGGACAGACTAACTATGGCTACACCTTC. Amino acids: CASSPGQTNYGYTF.

The J gene is TRBJ2-3, the V gene TRBV18; the D is unclear. The CDR3 consists of 13 residues. Germline V gene sequence: CDR1 KGHSH, CDR2 LQKENI. The V and J ends lost 0 bases and 4 bases respectively, with 5 bases between them. The CDR3 DNA sequence: TGTGCCAGCTCACCACCCTTCGCAGATACGCAGTATTTT. Its protein is CASSPPFADTQYF.

V gene TRBV29-1 combines with J gene TRBJ1-3; tentatively, D is TRBD1 (6 bases). V gave up 4 bases and J gave up 3 bases, with 13 bases separating them. The CDR3 consists of 14 residues. CDR1 SQVTM and CDR2 ANQGSEA come from the germline V gene. The chain's CDR3 is CSVVGGYRGNTIYF. CDR3 nucleotide sequence: TGCAGCGTTGTAGGGGGGTATCGTGGAAACACCATATATTTT.

This clone was seen a few times. The chain has TRBV5-6 and TRBJ2-1, with D perhaps TRBD1 (5 bases). CDR1 and CDR2 from the germline V gene are SGHDT and YYEEEE. The CDR3 has 13 residues. V lost 4 bases and J lost 10, with 15 bases in between. The CDR3 loop is CASSPGPTGEQFF. The CDR3 DNA reads as TGTGCCAGCAGCCCGGGCCCTACAGGCGAGCAGTTCTTC.

The chain employs TRBV7-9 and TRBJ1-1; D is undetermined. The CDR3 runs 14 residues. V gave up 2 bases and J gave up 0 bases, with 7 bases separating them. Germline loops: CDR1 SEHNR, CDR2 FQNEAQ (reference sequence). The CDR3 DNA reads as TGTGCCAGCAGCTTACTGACCCTGAACACTGAAGCTTTCTTT. This translates into CASSLLTLNTEAFF.

The chain carries TRBV10-3 and TRBJ2-7, with TRBD2 matching 11 bases. J lost 0 bases, V lost 5 bases, and 6 bases had no gene match. The CDR3 is made up of 16 amino acids. Germline values: CDR1 ENHRY, CDR2 SYGVKD. The CDR3 sequence: CAISPGTSGPSYEQYF. The CDR3 DNA sequence: TGTGCCATCAGTCCCGGGACTAGCGGTCCCTCCTACGAGCAGTACTTC.

This clone has only a few counts. Other DNA sequences in the same sample also yield this CDR3. The CDR3 here is CATSRPNQPQHF. In DNA, the CDR3 is TGTGCCACCAGCAGACCAAATCAGCCCCAGCATTTT. The chain combines TRBV15 with TRBJ1-5; D call uncertain. This CDR3 has 12 amino acids. Germline CDR1 is LNHNV and CDR2 is YYDKDF (reference sequence). Deletions cut 2 bases from V and 4 bases from J, with 3 bases between.

This clone was found once. The chain is built from TRBV15 and TRBJ2-5, with D maybe TRBD1 (6 bases). V was shortened by 1 base and J by 5 bases, with 8 bases between the two germline ends. This CDR3 contains 13 residues. Germline lookup yields CDR1 LNHNV and CDR2 YYDKDF (reference sequence). CDR3 region: CATSRGTVETQYF. CDR3 nucleotide sequence: TGTGCCACCAGCAGAGGGACAGTGGAGACCCAGTACTTC.

This clone was detected only a few times. The CDR3 region has the DNA TGCGCCAGCAGCCAACCCCTGCAGGGCTCCTACAATGAGCAGTTCTTC. It is translated as CASSQPLQGSYNEQFF. This chain joins TRBV4-3 and TRBJ2-1, with a possible D match to TRBD1 (5 bases). This CDR3 is 16 amino acids long. V dropped 2 bases and J dropped 0 bases, with 11 bases sitting between them. CDR1 and CDR2 (germline): LGHNA, YSLEER.